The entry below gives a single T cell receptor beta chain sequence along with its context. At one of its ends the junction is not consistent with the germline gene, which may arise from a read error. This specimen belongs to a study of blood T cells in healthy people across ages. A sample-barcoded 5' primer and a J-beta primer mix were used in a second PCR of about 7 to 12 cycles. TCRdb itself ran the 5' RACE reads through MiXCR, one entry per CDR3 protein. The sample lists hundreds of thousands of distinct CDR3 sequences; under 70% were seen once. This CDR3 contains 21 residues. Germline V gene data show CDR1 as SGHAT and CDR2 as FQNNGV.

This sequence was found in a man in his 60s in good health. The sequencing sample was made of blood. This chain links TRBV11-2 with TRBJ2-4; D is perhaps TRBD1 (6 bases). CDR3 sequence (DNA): TGTGCCAGCAGCTTAGGGTTACTGGGAGCACAGGGTGAAATAGCCGAAAACATTCAGTACTTC. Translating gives CASSLGLLGAQGEIAENIQYF.